This passage covers 27 T cell receptor beta chains from one sample sequenced in a study of blood T cells in healthy people across ages (dated by TCRdb to about 2015). The library was obtained by 5' RACE. TCRdb names Illumina HiSeq 2500 as the instrument used. A second PCR of about 7 to 12 cycles was run with a J-beta primer mix and a sample-barcoded 5' primer. TCRdb itself trimmed the public reads at Q25 with fastp, ran MiXCR and retained productive beta chains. Rows are combined by CDR3 protein, so each entry shows the most common genes and DNA. The sample data list about 1,400,000 distinct CDR3 sequences, and roughly 40% of these were observed just once. The ten largest make up roughly 7.7% of the sample. The sample taken for sequencing was blood. The receptors here all came from a woman aged 18-29 years in good health.

In its sample, this clonotype was seen many times. The V and J genes are TRBV5-1 and TRBJ2-1, with D maybe TRBD2 (5 bases). The V end was cut by 0 bases, the J end by 3 bases, with 7 bases between. This CDR3 has 14 residues. Germline V gene lookup returns CDR1 SGHRS and CDR2 YFSETQ. CDR3 sequence: CASSLGAGYNEQFF. CDR3 in DNA: TGCGCCAGCAGCTTGGGGGCGGGCTACAATGAGCAGTTCTTC.

V gene TRBV30 combines with J gene TRBJ2-7, with D possibly matching TRBD2 (6 bases). Trimming left V 0 bases short and J 2 bases short, with 8 bases between. This CDR3 spans 13 amino acids. Germline values: CDR1 GTSNPN, CDR2 SVGIG (reference sequence). The CDR3 here is CAWSVTGAYEQYF. In DNA form, the CDR3 reads TGTGCCTGGAGTGTAACGGGGGCCTACGAGCAGTACTTC.

V gene TRBV27 combines with J gene TRBJ2-3; TRBD2 aligns across 7 bases. The CDR3 is 14 amino acids. Germline CDR1 is MNHEY and CDR2 is SMNVEV (reference sequence). Unmatched junction bases numbered 12, after V lost 7 bases and J lost 8 bases. CDR3 residues: CASTPGLRIGTQYF. The CDR3 nucleotides are TGTGCCAGCACCCCGGGACTAAGGATAGGTACGCAGTATTTT.

The chain combines TRBV6-1 with TRBJ1-5; weak D call: TRBD1 (6 bases). Germline V gene sequence: CDR1 MNHNS, CDR2 SASEGT. V lost 8 bases to trimming and J lost 7 bases, with 12 bases between them. The length of the CDR3 is 12 residues. CDR3 sequence reads: CASSGARQPQHF. CDR3 coding DNA: TGTGCCAGCTCGGGGGCGAGGCAGCCCCAGCATTTT.

In this sample, this clonotype turned up once. A junction end diverges from the germline sequence, so it may reflect a read error. The chain carries TRBV20-1 and TRBJ1-2; maybe TRBD1 (5 bases). The CDR3 totals 15 residues. The germline V gene encodes CDR1 DFQATT and CDR2 SNEGSKA (reference sequence). CDR3 nucleotide sequence: TGCAGTGCACACAGTACGGACCAAGGGACCTATGACTACACCTTC. It translates to CSAHSTDQGTYDYTF.

V and J are TRBV21-1 and TRBJ2-1; TRBD1 is the table's D call and was not checked against the DNA. TRBV21-1 is a pseudogene segment. The CDR3 has 15 residues. The DNA of the CDR3 is TGTGCCAGCAGCCCGAGGGACGGGAATGACAATGAGCAGTTCTTC. Translation gives CASSPRDGNDNEQFF.

V gene TRBV25-1 combines with J gene TRBJ2-2, with D unresolved. Trimming stripped 1 base from V and 5 bases from J, with 11 bases between. Germline-derived CDR1 and CDR2 are MGHDK and SYGVNS. This CDR3 comprises 15 residues. The CDR3 nucleotides are TGTGCCAGCAGTGAATTCGGTCTTTCGACCGGGGAGCTGTTTTTT. Translated: CASSEFGLSTGELFF.

The J gene is TRBJ2-1, the V gene TRBV20-1; D uncertain. This CDR3 has 12 residues. Germline V gene sequence: CDR1 DFQATT, CDR2 SNEGSKA (reference sequence). Trimming stripped 2 bases from V and 7 bases from J, with 9 bases between. CDR3 protein: CSARRALNEQFF. CDR3 bases: TGCAGTGCTAGAAGGGCCTTAAATGAGCAGTTCTTC.

A word on this clonotype: The junction differs from germline at one of its ends, possibly a read error. The chain couples TRBV5-1 to TRBJ2-2; D gene uncertain. The CDR3 runs 16 residues. Germline V gene data show CDR1 as SGHRS and CDR2 as YFSETQ. The DNA of the CDR3 is TGCGCCAGCAGCCCTCTAAGGGCCGTGCGGACCGCGGAGCTGTTTTTT. Residues: CASSPLRAVRTAELFF.

Regarding this clonotype: A much larger clonotype is one base distant, so this may be a read error. The J gene is TRBJ1-1, the V gene TRBV5-1, with a weak D call TRBD1 (5 bases). The CDR3 contains 16 residues. V lost 1 base to trimming and J lost 3 bases, with 16 bases between them. CDR1 and CDR2 from the germline V gene are SGHRS and YFSETQ. CDR3 loop: CASSLQRLREDTEAFF. The CDR3 bases are TGCGCCAGCAGCTTGCAGAGGCTCAGGGAGGACACTGAAGCTTTCTTT.

V and J are TRBV21-1 and TRBJ2-3; the D call in the table, TRBD1, was not verified against the DNA. TRBV21-1 is termed a pseudogene. CDR3 size: 18 residues. The CDR3 reads CASSELVSTLRGTDTQYF. The CDR3 coding sequence is TGTGCCAGCAGCGAACTAGTTTCAACCCTAAGGGGGACAGATACGCAGTATTTT.

The chain recombines TRBV5-1 with TRBJ2-1; D unresolved. The J call may be faulty, since TRBJ2-7 better matches the DNA end. CDR3 length: 14 residues. The V gene's germline CDR1 is SGHRS and CDR2 YFSETQ. The DNA of the CDR3 is TGCGCCAGCAGCTTGGAACTTAACACCCACGAGCAGTACTTC. Protein sequence: CASSLELNTHEQYF.

Worth noting for this clonotype: The junction shows a germline mismatch at one end, possibly a read error. The CDR3 coding sequence is TGTGCCAGCAGCCCCGCCTACAGTGAGCAGTTCTTC. Amino acids: CASSPAYSEQFF. This chain connects TRBV13 to TRBJ2-1, with no clear D. This CDR3 has 12 amino acids. The germline CDR1 and CDR2 sequences are PRHDT and FYEKMQ (reference sequence).

This clonotype turned up a few times. V is TRBV7-9 and J is TRBJ2-3; 12 bases fit TRBD2. The germline CDR1 and CDR2 sequences are SEHNR and FQNEAQ (reference sequence). V shed 6 bases and J 2 bases; nucleotides not matched to a gene: 3. The CDR3 has 15 residues. The CDR3 DNA reads as TGTGCCAGCAGAGGACTAGCGGGAAACACAGATACGCAGTATTTT. The encoded protein is CASRGLAGNTDTQYF.

The rearrangement links TRBV7-6 to TRBJ2-7; D is undetermined. The CDR3 runs 18 residues. V was clipped by 1 base and J by 5 bases, with 24 bases between them. CDR1 is SGHVS, CDR2 FNYEAQ, per germline. CDR3 region: CASSLEASRAPVRDEQYF. The CDR3 DNA reads as TGTGCCAGCAGCTTAGAGGCGAGTCGGGCACCCGTCCGGGACGAGCAGTACTTC.

This clonotype has a handful of counts. The chain couples TRBV20-1 to TRBJ2-3; TRBD2 matches at 9 bases. V was pared by 5 bases and J by 2 bases, with 14 bases of the junction left unmatched. The CDR3 length is 17 residues. CDR1 DFQATT and CDR2 SNEGSKA come from the germline V gene (reference sequence). The CDR3 sequence is CSAVNSGSFPLTDTQYF. The CDR3 region has the DNA TGCAGTGCTGTTAATAGCGGGAGCTTCCCCCTCACAGATACGCAGTATTTT.

About this clonotype: Given a much more abundant clone one base away, this may be a read error. The V gene is TRBV7-2, the J gene TRBJ2-4; 7 bases align to TRBD1. Judging by the DNA end, TRBJ2-5 fits better; the J call may be wrong. Germline assignment: CDR1 SGHTA and CDR2 FQGNSA. The CDR3 runs 14 residues. The CDR3, as DNA: TGTGCCAGCAGCGTAGGGGGACAGCAAGAGACCCAGTACTTC. Translating gives CASSVGGQQETQYF.

The CDR3 DNA follows: TGTGCCAGCAGTCGATACAGGGAGGAGACCCAGTACTTC. Amino acids: CASSRYREETQYF. V gene TRBV28 combines with J gene TRBJ2-5; maybe TRBD1 (6 bases). This CDR3 has 13 amino acids. V was clipped by 5 bases and J by 5 bases, with 12 bases between them. Germline assignment: CDR1 MDHEN and CDR2 SYDVKM.

The CDR3 DNA sequence: TGCAGTGCTAGATCCGTCGGCGTTGACAAAAACATTCAGTACTTC. Translated, it gives CSARSVGVDKNIQYF. The chain uses TRBV20-1 and TRBJ2-4; D ambiguous. The CDR3 extends over 15 amino acids. Germline CDR1 is DFQATT and CDR2 is SNEGSKA (reference sequence). Trimming left V 2 bases short and J 3 bases short, with 14 bases between.

This clonotype was seen at least ten times. The J gene is TRBJ1-5, the V gene TRBV6-5, with D possibly matching TRBD1 (5 bases). Germline V lookup: CDR1 MNHEY, CDR2 SVGAGI. Trimming stripped 6 bases from V and 4 bases from J, with 7 bases between. The length of the CDR3 is 12 residues. CDR3 residues: CASRAGNQPQHF. The CDR3, as DNA: TGTGCCAGCAGGGCAGGGAATCAGCCCCAGCATTTT.

The chain carries TRBV5-1 and TRBJ2-3; no definite D call. The CDR3 length is 15 residues. V lost 0 bases and J lost 2, with 10 bases in between. Germline CDR1 SGHRS, CDR2 YFSETQ. The CDR3 DNA sequence: TGCGCCAGCAGCTTGGAGGGCAGGTACACAGATACGCAGTATTTT. This translates into CASSLEGRYTDTQYF.

This sequence joins TRBV5-1 and TRBJ2-1; 9 positions match TRBD2. The J call may be mistaken, given a closer DNA end match to TRBJ2-7. This CDR3 has 14 residues. Germline V gene data show CDR1 as SGHRS and CDR2 as YFSETQ. CDR3 protein: CASSPGLAYNEQYF. In DNA form, the CDR3 reads TGCGCCAGCAGCCCCGGACTAGCGTACAATGAGCAGTACTTC.

The V call is TRBV20-1, the J call TRBJ1-3; tentative D call: TRBD1 (5 bases). The CDR3 spans 17 residues. The germline V and J ends were trimmed by 1 base and 3 bases, with 19 bases remaining between them. Germline CDR1 reads DFQATT; CDR2 reads SNEGSKA (reference sequence). In DNA form, the CDR3 reads TGCAGTGCTAGAGCCCGGAGGACGACGGACATTGGAAACACCATATATTTT. It encodes CSARARRTTDIGNTIYF.

This clonotype was observed once. J is TRBJ2-3 and V is TRBV20-1; TRBD2 aligns across 14 bases. Trimming took 0 bases from V and 9 from J; bases not matched to a gene: 5. CDR1 and CDR2 from the germline V gene are DFQATT and SNEGSKA (reference sequence). The CDR3 has 15 residues. As DNA, the CDR3 is TGCAGTGCTAGAGACGGGACTAGCGGGAGTCTAACGCAGTATTTT. Amino acid sequence: CSARDGTSGSLTQYF.

This clonotype has just a few counts. This chain connects TRBV11-2 to TRBJ2-3, with D perhaps assigned TRBD1 or TRBD2 (6 bases each). Trimming removed 8 bases at V and 0 bases at J, with 18 bases between. Germline assignment: CDR1 SGHAT and CDR2 FQNNGV. This CDR3 has 16 amino acids. The CDR3 DNA is TGTGCCAGCCTACCCCTGGGGGGCCCAAGCACAGATACGCAGTATTTT. Protein product: CASLPLGGPSTDTQYF.

The chain uses TRBV19 and TRBJ2-5; no firm D call. V lost 3 bases and J lost 5, with 13 bases in between. In germline, CDR1 is LNHDA, CDR2 SQIVND (reference sequence). CDR3 size: 14 residues. Here the CDR3 reads CASSIQRGEETQYF. CDR3 coding DNA: TGTGCCAGTAGTATCCAACGTGGAGAGGAGACCCAGTACTTC.

This clonotype appeared a few times. The chain links TRBV4-1 to TRBJ1-1, with 12 bases identical to TRBD1. J lost 6 bases, V lost 2 bases, and 13 bases had no gene match. Looked up from germline, CDR1 is MGHRA and CDR2 is YSYEKL. The CDR3 sequence is 18 residues long. The CDR3: CASSQWDRGREIYSEAFF. In DNA form, the CDR3 reads TGCGCCAGCAGCCAATGGGACAGGGGGCGCGAAATATATTCTGAAGCTTTCTTT.